Below, 2 T cell receptor beta chains from the same sample are listed, as sequenced in a study of spatial heterogeneity in lung cancer (dated by TCRdb to between 2018 and 2020). The time point label, as the study defines it: blood at routine non-recurrence follow-up after resection. Whole RNA extracted from tumor and nontumor lung tissue, or from cryopreserved PBMC samples, was used for TCR sequencing without cell sorting. The method was 5' RACE. The reads were generated on a NextSeq 500. TCRdb applied fastp at Q25 and MiXCR to the public reads, then kept only in-frame beta chains. Rows with one shared CDR3 protein collapse into an entry with the most common genes and DNA. The sample contains about 120,000 distinct CDR3 sequences, less than 15% of them found a single time. In total, the top ten clones hold 15% to 20% of the sample. The sample here was PBMCs, taken at follow-up. The receptors originated from a male donor with early-stage non-small cell lung cancer.

This clonotype was detected ten times or more. As DNA, the CDR3 is TGTGCCAGCAGAATAAGCTCCTACAATGAGCAGTTCTTC. The encoded protein is CASRISSYNEQFF. The chain is built from TRBV6-5 and TRBJ2-1; no reliable D call. Germline-derived CDR1 and CDR2 are MNHEY and SVGAGI. V gave up 6 bases and J gave up 0 bases, with 6 bases separating them. The CDR3 has 13 amino acids.

This clonotype appeared a few times. The chain has TRBV6-6 and TRBJ1-1; D is possibly TRBD1 (5 bases). The germline V gene encodes CDR1 MNHNY and CDR2 SVGAGI (reference sequence). V lost 2 bases to trimming and J lost 3 bases, with 10 bases between them. This CDR3 region has 14 residues. CDR3 sequence (DNA): TGTGCCAGCAGTTACCGCCTGGGGGACACTGAAGCTTTCTTT. Translating it yields CASSYRLGDTEAFF.